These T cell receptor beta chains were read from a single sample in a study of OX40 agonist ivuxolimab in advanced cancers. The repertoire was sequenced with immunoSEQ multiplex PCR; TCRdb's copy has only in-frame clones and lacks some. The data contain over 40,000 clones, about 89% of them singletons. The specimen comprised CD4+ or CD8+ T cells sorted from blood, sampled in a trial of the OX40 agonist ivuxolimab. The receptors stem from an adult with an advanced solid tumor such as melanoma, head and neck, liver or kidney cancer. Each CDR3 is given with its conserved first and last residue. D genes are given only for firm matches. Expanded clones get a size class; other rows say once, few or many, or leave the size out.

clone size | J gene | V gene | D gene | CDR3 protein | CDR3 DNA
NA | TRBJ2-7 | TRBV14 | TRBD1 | CASSQQGTGKREQYF | TGTGCCAGCAGCCAACAAGGGACAGGGAAGCGCGAGCAGTACTTC
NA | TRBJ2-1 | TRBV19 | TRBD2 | CASSGSLAGGRNEQFF | TGTGCCAGTAGTGGAAGTCTAGCGGGAGGACGGAATGAGCAGTTCTTC
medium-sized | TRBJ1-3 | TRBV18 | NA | CASSHGDGNTIYF | TGTGCCAGCTCACACGGAGACGGAAACACCATATATTTT
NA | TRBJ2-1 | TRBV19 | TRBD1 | CASSTDRGNNEQFF | TGTGCCAGTAGTACGGACAGGGGTAACAATGAGCAGTTCTTC
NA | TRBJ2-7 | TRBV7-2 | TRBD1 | CASSFRWDSAYEQYF | TGTGCCAGCAGCTTTAGGTGGGACAGTGCCTACGAGCAGTACTTC
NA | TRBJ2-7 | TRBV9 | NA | CASSGDGYEQYF | TGTGCCAGCAGCGGGGACGGATACGAGCAGTACTTC
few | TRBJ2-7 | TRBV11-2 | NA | CASSFWGGEQYF | TGTGCCAGCAGCTTTTGGGGTGGCGAGCAGTACTTC
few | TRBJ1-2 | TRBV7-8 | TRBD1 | CASSSRTGGSQGYTF | TGTGCCAGCAGCTCCAGGACAGGGGGCTCACAAGGCTACACCTTC
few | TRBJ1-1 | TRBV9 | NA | CASSSTSLNTEAFF | TGTGCCAGCAGCTCCACGTCCCTGAACACTGAAGCTTTCTTT
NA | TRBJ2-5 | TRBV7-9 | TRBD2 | CASSGLLAGGETQYF | TGTGCCAGCAGCGGCCTACTAGCGGGAGGCGAGACCCAGTACTTC
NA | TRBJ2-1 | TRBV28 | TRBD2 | CASSLQSSGYNEQFF | TGTGCCAGCAGTTTACAGTCTAGCGGCTACAATGAGCAGTTCTTC
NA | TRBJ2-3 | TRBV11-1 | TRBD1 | CASISTGTGDDTQYF | TGTGCCAGCATATCTACCGGGACAGGGGACGATACGCAGTATTTT
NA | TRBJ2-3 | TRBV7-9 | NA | CASSLGSLPTDTQYF | TGTGCCAGCAGCTTAGGATCGCTTCCCACAGATACGCAGTATTTT
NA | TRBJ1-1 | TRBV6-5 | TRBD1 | CASSMDRAGFTEAFF | TGTGCCAGCAGCATGGACAGGGCGGGATTCACTGAAGCTTTCTTT
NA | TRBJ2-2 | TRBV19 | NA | CASSMGTRGELFF | TGTGCCAGTAGTATGGGGACACGTGGGGAGCTGTTTTTT
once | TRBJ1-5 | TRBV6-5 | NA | CASSYSGSNQPQHF | TGTGCCAGCAGTTACAGTGGTAGCAATCAGCCCCAGCATTTT
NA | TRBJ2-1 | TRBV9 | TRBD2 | CASSVALGVAGVNEQFF | TGTGCCAGCAGCGTAGCCCTTGGAGTAGCGGGAGTCAATGAGCAGTTCTTC
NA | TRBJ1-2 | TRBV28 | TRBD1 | CASSSSPTGDYGYTF | TGTGCCAGCAGTTCTTCCCCTACAGGGGACTATGGCTACACCTTC
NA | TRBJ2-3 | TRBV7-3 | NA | CASSSSTDTQYF | TGTGCCAGCAGCTCGAGCACAGATACGCAGTATTTT
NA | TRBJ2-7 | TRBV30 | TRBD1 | CAWSRGQGWYEQYF | TGTGCCTGGAGTCGTGGACAGGGGTGGTACGAGCAGTACTTC